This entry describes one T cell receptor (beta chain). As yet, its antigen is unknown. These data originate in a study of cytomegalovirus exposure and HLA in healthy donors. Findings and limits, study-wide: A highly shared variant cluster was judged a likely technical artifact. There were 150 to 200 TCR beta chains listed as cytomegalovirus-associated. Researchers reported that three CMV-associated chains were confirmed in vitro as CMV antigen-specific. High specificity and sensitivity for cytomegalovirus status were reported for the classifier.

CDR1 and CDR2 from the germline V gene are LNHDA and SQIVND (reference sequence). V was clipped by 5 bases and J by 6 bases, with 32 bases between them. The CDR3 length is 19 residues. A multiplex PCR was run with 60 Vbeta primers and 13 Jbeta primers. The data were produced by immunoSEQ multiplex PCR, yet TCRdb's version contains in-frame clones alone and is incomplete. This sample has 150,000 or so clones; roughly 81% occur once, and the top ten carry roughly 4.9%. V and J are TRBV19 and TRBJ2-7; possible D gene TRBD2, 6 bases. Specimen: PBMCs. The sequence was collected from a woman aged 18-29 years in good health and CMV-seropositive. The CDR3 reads CASSPRGVAAGTGIGEQYF. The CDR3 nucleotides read TGTGCCAGTAGTCCGCGGGGAGTAGCCGCTGGGACGGGCATAGGCGAGCAGTACTTC.